This TCR beta chain was observed in a study of CD8 T cells in ankylosing spondylitis (dated 2017 in TCRdb). For the wider study: The study set out to find disease-linked TCR variants by profiling T cell receptor beta repertoires in ankylosing spondylitis patients and healthy donors. The full study cohort was made up of under 30 ankylosing spondylitis patients and 108 healthy donors. Peripheral blood was sampled, and synovial fluid was additionally collected from ankylosing spondylitis patients.

TCRdb shows the sequencer as Illumina HiSeq 2500. TCR beta libraries were prepared by quantitative 5'-RACE with molecular barcodes. Per the source publication's procedure: A new computational method, built on a probabilistic model of VDJ rearrangement, was used to identify disease-linked TCR variants. TCRdb redid the processing of the public reads, applying fastp at Q25 and MiXCR, and retained in-frame beta chains. Here each entry gathers all rows of one CDR3 protein and keeps the most common genes and DNA. These V and J calls originate from TCRdb's pipeline instead of the authors' own analysis. In this sample the table shows just under 550,000 distinct CDR3 sequences, about 12% of which occur a single time. Under 7.5% of the sample goes to the ten largest clones. Turning to this clonotype: There is no known antigen for this receptor. Nothing much larger sits one base from this clone, and base qualities are not available.

Trimmed from V: 1 base; trimmed from J: 0 bases; junction bases lacking a gene match: 11. From a lookup of the germline V gene, CDR1 and CDR2 are SGHAT and FQNNGV. There are 19 amino acids in the CDR3, from cysteine to phenylalanine inclusive. Solely the CDR3 DNA is kept, with 57 bases framed from the first base. Overall results and qualifications from the work: The disease-linked clones showed a CD8+ phenotype and occurred at relatively low frequencies in peripheral blood. A TCR beta motif of eight highly homologous amino acid variants appeared characteristic of blood from ankylosing spondylitis patients. According to the report, matched synovial fluid samples from ankylosing spondylitis patients were significantly enriched for the disease-linked clones. Some TCR beta motif variants had previously been reported in synovial fluid and blood of reactive arthritis patients, which suggested common disease-initiation mechanisms.

The sequenced sample consisted of blood, either unsorted or a sorted T cell fraction (not recorded which). This receptor chain uses TRBV11-2 and TRBJ2-4; 8 bases in the junction line up with TRBD1. The TCR comes from a male donor with ankylosing spondylitis. The nucleotides read TGTGCCAGCAGCTTAGGGGGGAGCCAGGGGGCCTTAGCCAAAAACATTCAGTACTTC. The encoded protein is CASSLGGSQGALAKNIQYF.